This T cell receptor (beta chain) is drawn from a study of spatial heterogeneity in lung cancer. Turning to the study itself: Alpha-chain sequences were consistently detected in smaller numbers than beta-chain sequences.

Study-wide points: Ubiquitous expanded tumor TCRs showed up in blood more at resection than follow-up.

CDR1 is ENHRY and CDR2 is SYGVKD in the germline V gene. V gave up 4 bases and J gave up 1 base, with 5 bases separating them. The CDR3 contains 12 residues. This clonotype was seen at least ten times. Its specificity is unknown. Sample time point: sample taken at primary tumor resection. The study sequenced unsorted whole RNA from tumor, nontumor lung or frozen PBMC. There were some 76 donors, all of them untreated patients with early-stage non-small cell lung cancer. TCRdb passed the 5' RACE reads through MiXCR, listing each CDR3 protein once. Among roughly 46,000 distinct CDR3 sequences, approximately 10% were seen once, and the ten largest hold 42%.

The specimen comprised PBMCs, sampled at surgery. This chain connects TRBV10-3 to TRBJ2-7; possible D gene TRBD1, 5 bases. The sequence derives from a female donor with early-stage non-small cell lung cancer. CDR3 sequence: CAISGTSYEQYF. The CDR3 coding sequence is TGTGCCATCAGTGGGACATCCTACGAGCAGTACTTC.